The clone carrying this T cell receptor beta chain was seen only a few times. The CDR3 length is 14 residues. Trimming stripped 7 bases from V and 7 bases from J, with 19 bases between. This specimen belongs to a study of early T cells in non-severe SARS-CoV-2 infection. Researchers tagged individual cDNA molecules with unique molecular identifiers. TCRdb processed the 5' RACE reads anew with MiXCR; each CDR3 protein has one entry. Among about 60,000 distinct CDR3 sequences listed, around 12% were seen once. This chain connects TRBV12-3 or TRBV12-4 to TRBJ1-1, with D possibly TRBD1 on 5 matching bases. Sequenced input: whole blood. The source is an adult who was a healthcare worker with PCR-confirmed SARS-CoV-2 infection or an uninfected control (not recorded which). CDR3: CASTPNTRGIEAFF. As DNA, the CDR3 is TGTGCCAGCACCCCCAATACTCGGGGGATTGAAGCTTTCTTT.